The 23 T cell receptor beta chains reported below all come from one sample, sequenced in a study of T cell responses to AZD1222 COVID-19 vaccine. Produced via immunoSEQ multiplex PCR; TCRdb's table is partial and in-frame only. The sample contains 84,000 or so clones, 87% of which appear only once. The sample was peripheral blood, taken on day 0 of AZD1222 vaccination. The receptors derive from an adult in good health.

V gene TRBV6-5 combines with J gene TRBJ2-2; 10 bases line up with TRBD2. The CDR3 covers 15 residues. Germline V gene lookup returns CDR1 MNHEY and CDR2 SVGAGI. The ends lost 6 bases at V and 3 bases at J; junction bases unmatched: 4. The CDR3 loop is CASSPGLAHTGELFF. In DNA, the CDR3 is TGTGCCAGCAGCCCGGGACTAGCGCACACCGGGGAGCTGTTTTTT.

The chain carries TRBV5-1 and TRBJ2-3, with unresolved D. Germline V lookup: CDR1 SGHRS, CDR2 YFSETQ. The CDR3 loop spans 13 amino acids. The V end was cut by 4 bases, the J end by 1 base, with 7 bases between. The DNA of the CDR3 is TGCGCCAGCAGCCCCGTCCGCACAGATACGCAGTATTTT. Protein product: CASSPVRTDTQYF.

The chain employs TRBV4-1 and TRBJ2-5, with 12 bases identical to TRBD2. Germline values: CDR1 MGHRA, CDR2 YSYEKL. V shed 1 base and J 5 bases; nucleotides not matched to a gene: 11. CDR3 length: 18 amino acids. The CDR3 DNA is TGCGCCAGCAGCCAAGGATGGCTAGCGGGAGGGCCGGGGGAGACCCAGTACTTC. This sequence encodes CASSQGWLAGGPGETQYF.

V and J are TRBV25-1 and TRBJ1-1; weak D call: TRBD1 (5 bases). Germline V CDR1 and CDR2: MGHDK, SYGVNS. The CDR3 contains 14 residues. The V gene lost 4 bases and the J gene lost 4 bases, with 13 bases spanning the gap. The CDR3 nucleotides are TGTGCCAGCAGTGGGTTGGGAAGGGGCACTGAAGCTTTCTTT. Translated, it gives CASSGLGRGTEAFF.

The chain couples TRBV4-1 to TRBJ2-7; D ambiguous. Germline-derived CDR1 and CDR2 are MGHRA and YSYEKL. V was cut by 2 bases and J by 4 bases, with 24 bases left in between. The CDR3 sequence is 18 residues long. The CDR3, as DNA: TGCGCCAGCAGCCAAACCCCATTTGTGGGGTTGTCGGGTTACGAGCAGTACTTC. As protein: CASSQTPFVGLSGYEQYF.

The chain recombines TRBV5-6 with TRBJ1-1, with D maybe TRBD1 (5 bases). This CDR3 region has 15 residues. V lost 0 bases and J lost 0, with 9 bases in between. Per the germline V gene, CDR1 is SGHDT and CDR2 is YYEEEE. The CDR3 sequence: CASSLEWTMNTEAFF. The CDR3 DNA follows: TGTGCCAGCAGCTTGGAATGGACAATGAACACTGAAGCTTTCTTT.

The chain employs TRBV7-9 and TRBJ1-1; the D gene is possibly TRBD1 (5 bases). Germline-derived CDR1 and CDR2 are SEHNR and FQNEAQ (reference sequence). Trimming took 1 base from V and 1 from J, leaving 10 bases between them. The CDR3 contains 15 residues. CDR3 sequence (DNA): TGTGCCAGCAGCTTAGAGTGGCAGGGGAACACTGAAGCTTTCTTT. Its translation is CASSLEWQGNTEAFF.

The chain combines TRBV18 with TRBJ2-1; D uncertain. CDR3 size: 16 residues. V lost 0 bases, J lost 7 bases, and 16 bases lay in between. Germline CDR1 is KGHSH and CDR2 is LQKENI. The CDR3 protein is CASSPPVGKDENEQFF. CDR3 coding DNA: TGTGCCAGCTCACCACCGGTGGGGAAGGATGAGAATGAGCAGTTCTTC.

This chain connects TRBV10-1 to TRBJ2-1; maybe TRBD2 (5 bases). Trimming removed 7 bases from V and 10 bases from J, with 17 bases in between. The CDR3 totals 13 residues. Germline values: CDR1 WNHNN, CDR2 SYGVQD (reference sequence). The CDR3 here is CASNRAEGSEQFF. CDR3 DNA sequence: TGCGCCAGCAATAGGGCCGAGGGTTCCGAGCAGTTCTTC.

The rearrangement uses TRBV7-9 and TRBJ2-5; D is uncertain. Between the trimmed V and J ends, which lost 0 bases and 0 bases, there was a span of 5 bases. From germline, CDR1 is SEHNR and CDR2 FQNEAQ (reference sequence). This CDR3 comprises 14 residues. The CDR3, as DNA: TGTGCCAGCAGCTTAGCATTGAACCAAGAGACCCAGTACTTC. It codes for CASSLALNQETQYF.

The genes are TRBV6-6 and TRBJ2-7; the D is unclear. V was shortened by 5 bases and J by 3 bases, with 5 bases between the two germline ends. This CDR3 is 11 amino acids long. The germline V gene has CDR1 MNHNY and CDR2 SVGAGI (reference sequence). Here the CDR3 reads CASSPDYEQYF. CDR3 in DNA: TGTGCCAGCAGTCCCGACTACGAGCAGTACTTC.

The genes are TRBV5-1 and TRBJ1-3, with no clear D. The CDR3 consists of 15 residues. Germline V gene data show CDR1 as SGHRS and CDR2 as YFSETQ. Trimming removed 0 bases from V and 0 bases from J, with 7 bases in between. The CDR3 protein is CASSLDGDSGNTIYF. The DNA for the CDR3 is TGCGCCAGCAGCTTGGACGGTGACTCTGGAAACACCATATATTTT.

The chain combines TRBV30 with TRBJ2-5; unclear D gene. This CDR3 comprises 11 residues. V was trimmed by 1 base and J by 4 bases, leaving 4 bases between them. CDR1 is GTSNPN, CDR2 SVGIG, per germline (reference sequence). The DNA for the CDR3 is TGTGCCTGGAGTGGGACAGAGACCCAGTACTTC. Protein sequence: CAWSGTETQYF.

This chain uses TRBV24-1 with TRBJ2-3; 10 bases map to TRBD2. The V gene end was trimmed by 6 bases and the J gene end by 4 bases; junction bases not matched to a gene: 9. Germline loops: CDR1 KGHDR, CDR2 SFDVKD. CDR3 size: 16 residues. Written as DNA, the CDR3 is TGTGCCACCAGTCCAACTAGCGGGACTGGCGCAGATACGCAGTATTTT. This translates into CATSPTSGTGADTQYF.

The chain combines TRBV18 with TRBJ1-4; unclear D gene. Trimming cost V 1 base and J 2 bases, with 5 bases left between them. The CDR3 has 14 residues. The germline V gene encodes CDR1 KGHSH and CDR2 LQKENI. The CDR3, as DNA: TGTGCCAGCTCACCACTCCCGACTAATGAAAAACTGTTTTTT. It is translated as CASSPLPTNEKLFF.

This chain connects TRBV27 to TRBJ2-3; 7 positions agree with TRBD2. This CDR3 spans 15 amino acids. J gave up 1 base and V 3 bases, and 4 bases lay outside the gene matches. Germline-derived CDR1 and CDR2 are MNHEY and SMNVEV (reference sequence). CDR3 loop: CASSFRGRGTDTQYF. Here the CDR3 DNA reads TGTGCCAGCAGTTTTCGAGGGAGGGGCACAGATACGCAGTATTTT.

The genes are TRBV30 and TRBJ2-5, with D hard to call. Germline CDR1 reads GTSNPN; CDR2 reads SVGIG (reference sequence). Trimming removed 0 bases at V and 5 bases at J, with 7 bases between. This CDR3 comprises 12 residues. The CDR3, as DNA: TGTGCCTGGAGTGTATTTGTGGAGACCCAGTACTTC. Translation: CAWSVFVETQYF.

This chain's CDR3 is CASEGGVGYTF. The CDR3 DNA reads TGTGCCAGCGAAGGGGGGGTCGGCTACACCTTC. The chain joins TRBV12-3 or TRBV12-4 to TRBJ1-2; D is possibly TRBD1 (6 bases). The CDR3 loop spans 11 amino acids. The germline V and J ends were trimmed by 8 bases and 8 bases, with 12 bases remaining between them.

V gene TRBV7-3 combines with J gene TRBJ2-1, with 7 bases lining up with TRBD2. The CDR3 extends over 16 amino acids. The ends lost 1 base at V and 2 bases at J; junction bases unmatched: 5. Germline CDR1 SGHTA, CDR2 FQGTGA. CDR3 DNA sequence: TGTGCCAGCAGCTTAAAAGGCGGGAGAGCCTACAATGAGCAGTTCTTC. Protein product: CASSLKGGRAYNEQFF.

CDR3 bases: TGTGCCAGCTCACCACGGGGACCGGGACAGGGGCACTATGGCTACACCTTC. This gives the protein CASSPRGPGQGHYGYTF. This chain joins TRBV18 and TRBJ1-2, with 10 nucleotides matching TRBD1. The CDR3 consists of 17 residues. Trimming removed 1 base from V and 3 bases from J; junction bases left unmatched: 8. Per germline, CDR1 KGHSH and CDR2 LQKENI. Looking up the rest from reference TRBV18 and TRBJ1-2 gives the full variable domain: NAGVMQNPRHLVRRRGQEARLRCSPMKGHSHVYWYRQLPEEGLKFMVYLQKENIIDESGMPKERFSAEFPKEGPSILRIQQVVRGDSAAYFCASSPRGPGQGHYGYTFGSGTRLTVV.

CDR3 nucleotides: TGTGCCAGCAGCCATTGGCAGAGTAACATTGTGGGGACAGGGTTCGAAAAACTGTTTTTT. Its protein product is CASSHWQSNIVGTGFEKLFF. The rearrangement joins TRBV7-3 to TRBJ1-4; 9 bases map to TRBD1. This CDR3 has 20 amino acids. The ends lost 5 bases at V and 8 bases at J; junction bases unmatched: 24. The germline gives CDR1 SGHTA, CDR2 FQGTGA.

The J gene is TRBJ2-5, the V gene TRBV9; D remains ambiguous. V lost 0 bases, J lost 4 bases, and 13 bases lay in between. Looked up from germline, CDR1 is SGDLS and CDR2 is YYNGEE. The CDR3 consists of 15 residues. The CDR3 DNA is TGTGCCAGCAGCGTAGCTCCTTCGGAAGGAGAGACCCAGTACTTC. This translates into CASSVAPSEGETQYF.

This clone was observed once. The chain has TRBV28 and TRBJ1-2, with TRBD1 matching 8 bases. The junction had 7 bases not matched to a gene; V was cut back by 8 bases and J by 8 bases. This CDR3 is built from 12 residues. Germline-derived CDR1 and CDR2 are MDHEN and SYDVKM. CDR3: CASGQGRRGYTF. In DNA form, the CDR3 reads TGTGCCAGCGGACAGGGAAGGAGGGGCTACACCTTC.